These 5 T cell receptor beta chains share one sample of origin, sequenced in a study of neurological immune-mediated disorders. TCRdb processed the 5' RACE reads anew with MiXCR; each CDR3 protein has one entry. In the table there are around 50,000 distinct CDR3 sequences, around 3.5% of which are singletons. Material for sequencing was PBMCs. The source is a woman in her twenties or thirties with multiple sclerosis.

This clonotype was seen at least ten times. This sequence joins TRBV7-8 and TRBJ1-6, with TRBD1 matching 7 bases. Germline CDR1 and CDR2: SGHVS and FQNEAQ. This CDR3 has 15 amino acids. With 5 bases clipped from V and 2 bases from J, the junction kept 3 bases outside the gene matches. CDR3 DNA: TGTGCCAGCAGCGAGGGACAGACCTATAATTCACCCCTCCACTTT. Encoded protein: CASSEGQTYNSPLHF. Full variable domain (remainder filled in from reference TRBV7-8 and TRBJ1-6): GAGVSQSPRYKVAKRGQDVALRCDPISGHVSLFWYQQALGQGPEFLTYFQNEAQLDKSGLPSDRFFAERPEGSVSTLKIQRTQQEDSAVYLCASSEGQTYNSPLHFGNGTRLTVT.

This clonotype is medium-sized in the sample. This sequence joins TRBV28 and TRBJ2-2; D possibly matches TRBD1 or TRBD2 (6 bases each). Trimming pared 5 bases from V and 0 bases from J, leaving 16 bases between. The CDR3 totals 17 residues. The germline CDR1 and CDR2 sequences are MDHEN and SYDVKM. The CDR3 sequence: CASSAGHPFANTGELFF. The CDR3 coding sequence is TGTGCCAGCAGTGCGGGACACCCGTTCGCGAACACCGGGGAGCTGTTTTTT. The complete variable domain, with remaining parts taken from reference TRBV28 and TRBJ2-2, reads DVKVTQSSRYLVKRTGEKVFLECVQDMDHENMFWYRQDPGLGLRLIYFSYDVKMKEKGDIPEGYSVSREKKERFSLILESASTNQTSMYLCASSAGHPFANTGELFFGEGSRLTVL.

This clonotype appeared many times. The rearrangement uses TRBV5-1 and TRBJ2-7; TRBD2 matches 9 bases. From germline, CDR1 is SGHRS and CDR2 YFSETQ. This CDR3 has 15 residues. The trim removed 0 bases at V and 4 bases at J, leaving 5 bases unmatched. CDR3 in amino acids: CASSLGGGAIYEQYF. Written as DNA, the CDR3 is TGCGCCAGCAGCTTGGGCGGGGGGGCCATATACGAGCAGTACTTC.

This clonotype was recorded at least ten times. The V and J genes are TRBV5-1 and TRBJ2-3, with D perhaps matching TRBD2 (6 bases). V was trimmed by 1 base and J by 6 bases, leaving 15 bases between them. CDR3 length: 15 residues. Germline lookup yields CDR1 SGHRS and CDR2 YFSETQ. This chain's CDR3 is CASSLLGLGEDTQYF. For the CDR3, the DNA is TGCGCCAGCAGCTTGCTGGGACTGGGGGAGGATACGCAGTATTTT. Supplemented by reference TRBV5-1 and TRBJ2-3, the full variable domain reads KAGVTQTPRYLIKTRGQQVTLSCSPISGHRSVSWYQQTPGQGLQFLFEYFSETQRNKGNFPGRFSGRQFSNSRSEMNVSTLELGDSALYLCASSLLGLGEDTQYFGPGTRLTVL.

In this sample, this clonotype turned up many times. The chain has TRBV7-2 and TRBJ2-3, with a possible D match to TRBD2 (5 bases). There are 13 residues in the CDR3. With 10 bases removed from V and 2 bases from J, the gap between germline ends came to 13 bases. Germline assignment: CDR1 SGHTA and CDR2 FQGNSA. Written as DNA, the CDR3 is TGTGCCATCCGACTACCTATCACAGATACGCAGTATTTT. Residues: CAIRLPITDTQYF.